This T cell receptor (beta chain) derives from a study of patients and donors after allogeneic stem cell transplantation (dated by TCRdb to about 2020). Looking up the germline V gene (reference sequence) yields CDR1 SGHKS and CDR2 YYEKEE. The CDR3 sequence holds 15 residues, the cysteine and phenylalanine included. The entry retains the CDR3 DNA only, 45 bases that are in frame from base 1. The junction carries 7 bases between V and J, which are trimmed by 0 bases and 0 bases respectively. Library prep was done by RT-PCR. The sequencer was a NextSeq 550. TCRdb reprocessing: public reads trimmed at Q25 with fastp, clones called with MiXCR, in-frame beta chains kept. Rows matching on CDR3 protein sequence are summarized as one entry with the most common DNA and genes. Present in this sample are about 57,000 distinct CDR3 sequences, approximately 12% of which were seen just once. Under 40% of the sample is taken by the ten largest.

This clonotype showed up just a few times. Its binding antigen is unknown. Base-call qualities are not available, and no considerably larger clone is one nucleotide away. Sequencing was carried out using blood, either unsorted or a sorted T cell fraction (not recorded which). The TCR originated in a human donor who was either an allogeneic HSCT recipient or a stem cell or donor lymphocyte infusion donor (not recorded which). It is not recorded whose cells these are; they may come from a transplant donor. The chain is encoded by TRBV5-5 joined to TRBJ1-3; the D gene remains uncertain. The sequence in DNA is TGTGCCAGCAGCTTGGATCAAGTCTCTGGAAACACCATATATTTT. Its translation is CASSLDQVSGNTIYF. Outside the CDR3, residues come from the reference TRBV5-5 and TRBJ1-3 proteins, so the full variable domain is: DAGVTQSPTHLIKTRGQQVTLRCSPISGHKSVSWYQQVLGQGPQFIFQYYEKEERGRGNFPDRFSARQFPNYSSELNVNALLLGDSALYLCASSLDQVSGNTIYFGEGSWLTVV.